These 17 T cell receptor beta chains originate from one sample sequenced in a study of TIL therapy for anti-PD-1-resistant metastatic lung cancer. The time point here: pre-treatment sample, taken before nivolumab and TIL therapy. Most excised metastases sampled were pleural nodules or supraclavicular lymph nodes. The libraries were made with immunoSEQ v3. Clones were sequenced by immunoSEQ multiplex PCR, and TCRdb holds only the in-frame ones, with some missing. The data contain tens of thousands of clones, about 63% of them singletons. The sequenced sample was tumor tissue, obtained at baseline. These receptor sequences come from a woman aged 30 to 85 with non-small cell lung cancer.

V and J are TRBV5-1 and TRBJ1-2; D not resolved. CDR1 is SGHRS, CDR2 YFSETQ, per germline. The CDR3 has 15 amino acids. Trimming shortened V by 0 bases and J by 0 bases, and 9 bases separated the two germline ends. As DNA, the CDR3 is TGCGCCAGCAGCTTGGATGGCAGAACTAACTATGGCTACACCTTC. Residues: CASSLDGRTNYGYTF.

The J gene is TRBJ2-7, the V gene TRBV5-6; possibly TRBD2 for D (6 bases). The CDR3 consists of 14 residues. The germline gives CDR1 SGHDT, CDR2 YYEEEE. V was trimmed by 4 bases and J by 0 bases, leaving 11 bases between them. In DNA form, the CDR3 reads TGTGCCAGCAGCCCGGGACTCACCTCCTACGAGCAGTACTTC. Translation gives CASSPGLTSYEQYF.

The genes are TRBV18 and TRBJ2-5; D unresolved. Trimming shortened V by 0 bases and J by 1 base, and 12 bases separated the two germline ends. The CDR3 has 16 amino acids. CDR1 is KGHSH, CDR2 LQKENI, per germline. This CDR3 reads CASSPPKAATQETQYF. Written as DNA, the CDR3 is TGTGCCAGCTCACCACCGAAAGCAGCGACCCAAGAGACCCAGTACTTC.

This clone occurred a few times. The chain employs TRBV5-1 and TRBJ2-7, with D possibly TRBD1 on 5 matching bases. CDR1 and CDR2 from the germline V gene are SGHRS and YFSETQ. V was pared by 4 bases and J by 3 bases, with 8 bases between. This CDR3 comprises 12 residues. This CDR3 is CASSPDNYEQYF. CDR3 coding DNA: TGCGCCAGCAGCCCGGACAACTACGAGCAGTACTTC.

This clone was observed a handful of times. The rearrangement links TRBV7-9 to TRBJ1-2; D remains ambiguous. This CDR3 contains 13 residues. Between the trimmed V and J ends, which lost 1 base and 4 bases, there was a span of 7 bases. Germline V lookup: CDR1 SEHNR, CDR2 FQNEAQ (reference sequence). CDR3 bases: TGTGCCAGCAGCTTAGGGGCGGCCTATGGCTACACCTTC. Translated, it gives CASSLGAAYGYTF.

This chain connects TRBV6-5 to TRBJ1-1; D call uncertain. Per the germline V gene, CDR1 is MNHEY and CDR2 is SVGAGI. Trimming cost V 6 bases and J 0 bases, with 8 bases left between them. The CDR3 contains 13 residues. CDR3 bases: TGTGCCAGCAGAGAGGAAATGAACACTGAAGCTTTCTTT. Translated, it gives CASREEMNTEAFF.

The genes are TRBV15 and TRBJ2-7; the D gene is possibly TRBD1 (5 bases). With 3 bases removed from V and 6 bases from J, the gap between germline ends came to 12 bases. CDR1 is LNHNV and CDR2 is YYDKDF in the germline V gene (reference sequence). The CDR3 spans 13 residues. The CDR3 loop reads CATSRGQGGEQYF. CDR3 nucleotides: TGTGCCACCAGCAGGGGGCAGGGTGGCGAGCAGTACTTC.

The genes are TRBV6-4 and TRBJ2-3; tentative D call: TRBD2 (6 bases). Germline V gene lookup returns CDR1 MRHNA and CDR2 SNTAGT. Deletions cut 4 bases from V and 2 bases from J, with 13 bases between. The CDR3 sequence is 15 residues long. The CDR3 loop is CASSVFGRDTDTQYF. CDR3 in DNA: TGTGCCAGCAGTGTGTTCGGGAGAGACACAGATACGCAGTATTTT.

There are a few counts of this clone. The rearrangement uses TRBV6-6 and TRBJ1-2, with D hard to call. CDR3 length equals 13 residues. The germline gives CDR1 MNHNY, CDR2 SVGAGI (reference sequence). V was clipped by 0 bases and J by 1 base, with 3 bases between them. In nucleotides, the CDR3 is TGTGCCAGCAGTTACTCTAGTAACTATGGCTACACCTTC. It yields the protein CASSYSSNYGYTF.

The chain couples TRBV6-1 to TRBJ2-3; D unresolved. The germline V gene encodes CDR1 MNHNS and CDR2 SASEGT. The CDR3 totals 12 residues. V was pared by 5 bases and J by 4 bases, with 7 bases between. The CDR3 DNA is TGTGCCAGCAGTCTTATGGCAGATACGCAGTATTTT. Protein: CASSLMADTQYF.

The chain links TRBV7-2 to TRBJ2-1; D may be TRBD2 (6 bases). Germline V gives CDR1 SGHTA, CDR2 FQGNSA. The V and J ends lost 1 base and 4 bases respectively, with 8 bases between them. The CDR3 runs 14 residues. As DNA, the CDR3 is TGTGCCAGCAGCTTAGGTGGAGGGTACAATGAGCAGTTCTTC. Its translation is CASSLGGGYNEQFF.

The chain couples TRBV6-1 to TRBJ1-5; D is unresolved. This CDR3 has 14 residues. Germline CDR1 is MNHNS and CDR2 is SASEGT. Trimming took off 2 bases at V and 6 bases at J, with 11 bases between the two ends. CDR3 DNA: TGTGCCAGCAGTGAATCACCCAGATTTCAGCCCCAGCATTTT. Translated, it gives CASSESPRFQPQHF.

The chain employs TRBV4-1 and TRBJ2-7, with TRBD1 as a possible D gene (5 bases). V lost 0 bases, J lost 7 bases, and 16 bases lay in between. Per the germline V gene, CDR1 is MGHRA and CDR2 is YSYEKL. This CDR3 region has 15 residues. This CDR3 reads CASSQEGQGLGEQYF. In DNA form, the CDR3 reads TGCGCCAGCAGCCAAGAAGGCCAGGGCCTTGGGGAGCAGTACTTC.

This clone was observed a single time. This rearrangement joins TRBV6-6 to TRBJ1-2; 10 bases fit TRBD1. CDR1 and CDR2 (germline): MNHNY, SVGAGI (reference sequence). V shed 6 bases, J shed 8 bases, and the junction held 6 bases outside the gene matches. The CDR3 contains 13 residues. Here the CDR3 reads CASSKGQGLGYTF. The CDR3, as DNA: TGTGCCAGCAGCAAGGGACAGGGGTTAGGCTACACCTTC.

The chain recombines TRBV30 with TRBJ2-7; D gene unclear. The length of the CDR3 is 13 residues. The germline CDR1 and CDR2 sequences are GTSNPN and SVGIG (reference sequence). Trimming removed 5 bases at V and 3 bases at J, with 14 bases between. DNA for the CDR3: TGTGCCTGGTCCAGCGCCGATTACTACGAGCAGTACTTC. This sequence encodes CAWSSADYYEQYF.

On this clone itself: With only one base between it and a far larger clone, this is likely a read error. This rearrangement joins TRBV4-2 to TRBJ2-7; TRBD2 might be the D (6 bases). Looked up from germline, CDR1 is LGHNA and CDR2 is YNFKEQ. The V and J ends lost 0 bases and 4 bases respectively, with 19 bases between them. The CDR3 contains 17 residues. The CDR3 is CASSQDKTRRGYYEQYF. CDR3 in DNA: TGTGCCAGCAGCCAAGATAAGACGAGGCGGGGATATTACGAGCAGTACTTC.

V and J are TRBV5-1 and TRBJ2-3; D possibly corresponds to TRBD1 (6 bases). CDR1 and CDR2 (germline): SGHRS, YFSETQ. The V gene lost 4 bases and the J gene lost 7 bases, with 13 bases spanning the gap. The CDR3 has 13 residues. This CDR3 reads CASSATGGNTQYF. The CDR3 bases are TGCGCCAGCAGCGCGACAGGAGGTAATACGCAGTATTTT.